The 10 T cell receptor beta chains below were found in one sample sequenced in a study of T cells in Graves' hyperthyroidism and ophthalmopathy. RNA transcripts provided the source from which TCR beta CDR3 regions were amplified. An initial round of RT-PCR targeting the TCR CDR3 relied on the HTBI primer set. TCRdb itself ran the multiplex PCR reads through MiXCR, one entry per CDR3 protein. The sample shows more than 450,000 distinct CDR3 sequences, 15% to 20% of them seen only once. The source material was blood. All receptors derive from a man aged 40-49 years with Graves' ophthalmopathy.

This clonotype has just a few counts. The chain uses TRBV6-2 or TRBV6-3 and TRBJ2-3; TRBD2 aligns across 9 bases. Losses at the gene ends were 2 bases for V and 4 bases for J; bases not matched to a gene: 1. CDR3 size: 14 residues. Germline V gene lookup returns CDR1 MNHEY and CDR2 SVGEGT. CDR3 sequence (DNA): TGTGCCAGCAGTTACGCGGGAGGGGCAGATACGCAGTATTTT. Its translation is CASSYAGGADTQYF.

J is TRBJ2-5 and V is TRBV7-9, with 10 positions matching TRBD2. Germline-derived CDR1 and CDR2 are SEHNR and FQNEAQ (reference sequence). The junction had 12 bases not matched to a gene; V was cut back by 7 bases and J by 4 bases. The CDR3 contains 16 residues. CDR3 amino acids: CASTAWASGSTETQYF. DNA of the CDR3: TGTGCCAGCACCGCGTGGGCTAGCGGGAGCACAGAGACCCAGTACTTC.

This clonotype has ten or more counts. The CDR3: CASSINWVSQGYTF. CDR3 nucleotides: TGTGCCAGCAGTATAAATTGGGTATCTCAGGGCTACACCTTC. V and J are TRBV28 and TRBJ1-2; D is uncertain. This CDR3 is 14 amino acids long. V was cut by 5 bases and J by 8 bases, with 18 bases left in between. CDR1 MDHEN and CDR2 SYDVKM come from the germline V gene.

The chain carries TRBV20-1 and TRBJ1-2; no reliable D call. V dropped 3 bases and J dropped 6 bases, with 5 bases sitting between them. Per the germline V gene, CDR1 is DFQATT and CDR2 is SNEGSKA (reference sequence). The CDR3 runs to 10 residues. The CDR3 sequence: CSARPNGYTF. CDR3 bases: TGCAGTGCTAGGCCGAATGGCTACACCTTC.

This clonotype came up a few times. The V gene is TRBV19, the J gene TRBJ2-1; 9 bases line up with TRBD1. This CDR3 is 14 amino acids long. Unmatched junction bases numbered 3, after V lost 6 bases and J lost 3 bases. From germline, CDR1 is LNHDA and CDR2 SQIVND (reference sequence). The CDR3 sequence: CASRGQGNYNEQFF. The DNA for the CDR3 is TGTGCCAGTAGGGGACAGGGTAACTACAATGAGCAGTTCTTC.

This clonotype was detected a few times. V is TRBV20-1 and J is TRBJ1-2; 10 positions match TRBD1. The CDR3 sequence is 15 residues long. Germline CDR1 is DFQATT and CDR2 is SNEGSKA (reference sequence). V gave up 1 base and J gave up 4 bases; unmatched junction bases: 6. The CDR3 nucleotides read TGCAGTGCTAGAGTGGGGACAGGGGAGCTCTATGGCTACACCTTC. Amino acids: CSARVGTGELYGYTF.

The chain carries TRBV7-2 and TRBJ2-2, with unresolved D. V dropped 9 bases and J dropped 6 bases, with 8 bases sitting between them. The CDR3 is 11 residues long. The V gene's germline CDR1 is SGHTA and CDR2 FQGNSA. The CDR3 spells CASNSPGELFF. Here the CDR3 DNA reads TGTGCCAGTAATAGCCCCGGGGAGCTGTTTTTT.

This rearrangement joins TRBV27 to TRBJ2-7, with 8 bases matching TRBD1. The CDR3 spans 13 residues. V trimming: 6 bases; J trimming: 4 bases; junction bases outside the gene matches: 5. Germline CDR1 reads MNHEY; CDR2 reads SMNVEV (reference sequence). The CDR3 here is CASRVTGGYEQYF. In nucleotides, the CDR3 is TGTGCCAGCAGGGTAACAGGGGGGTACGAGCAGTACTTC.

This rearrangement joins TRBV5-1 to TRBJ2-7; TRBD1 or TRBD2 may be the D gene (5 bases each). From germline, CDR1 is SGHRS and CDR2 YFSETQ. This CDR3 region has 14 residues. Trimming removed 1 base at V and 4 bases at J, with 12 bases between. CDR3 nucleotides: TGCGCCAGCAGCTTGTTGGGGGTATTTTACGAGCAGTACTTC. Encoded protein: CASSLLGVFYEQYF.

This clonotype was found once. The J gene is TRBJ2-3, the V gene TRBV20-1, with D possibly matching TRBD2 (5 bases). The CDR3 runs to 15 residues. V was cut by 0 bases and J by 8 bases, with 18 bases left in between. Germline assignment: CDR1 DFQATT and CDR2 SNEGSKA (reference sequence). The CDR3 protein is CSARDVGFKRVTQYF. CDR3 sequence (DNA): TGCAGTGCTAGAGATGTCGGCTTTAAGAGGGTTACGCAGTATTTT.